These 19 T cell receptor beta chains came from one sample sequenced in a study of blood T cell repertoires in COVID-19 (dated by TCRdb to 2020 to 2022). Receptor amplification or capture employed the immunoSEQ multiplex PCR assay. In its TCRdb copy, this immuneACCESS table keeps in-frame sequences only and misses some clones. Where compared with another copy, unresolved V genes explain less than half of these, and the others have no known cause. The sample data list roughly 480,000 clones, and 75% to 90% of these were observed just once. Of the sample, 0.8% to 0.9% falls within the top ten clones. Sequenced: peripheral blood. These receptors were obtained from a man aged 18 to 30 with COVID-19, enrolled during active disease.

The table lists this clone with many counts. The chain couples TRBV2 to TRBJ1-1; 7 positions match TRBD1. With V trimmed by 6 bases and J by 8 bases, 6 bases remained unmatched. Germline CDR1 reads SNHLY; CDR2 reads FYNNEI. This CDR3 has 12 amino acids. The CDR3 bases are TGTGCCAGCAGCCCCCCGGACAGGGAAGCTTTCTTT. Protein: CASSPPDREAFF.

The chain carries TRBV30 and TRBJ2-1, with 7 bases matching TRBD2. Germline V gene data show CDR1 as GTSNPN and CDR2 as SVGIG (reference sequence). The CDR3 is 13 amino acids. V lost 1 base, J lost 9 bases, and 6 bases stayed unmatched. This CDR3 reads CAWSGTSVGEQFF. As DNA, the CDR3 is TGTGCCTGGAGTGGGACTAGTGTGGGTGAGCAGTTCTTC.

V usage is TRBV7-3 and J usage is TRBJ2-2; 7 nucleotides line up with TRBD2. Per the germline V gene, CDR1 is SGHTA and CDR2 is FQGTGA. The CDR3 totals 16 residues. The V gene end was trimmed by 5 bases and the J gene end by 5 bases; junction bases not matched to a gene: 11. CDR3: CASSQSGTTDTGELFF. The CDR3 DNA is TGTGCCAGCAGCCAATCAGGGACTACCGATACCGGGGAGCTGTTTTTT.

J is TRBJ1-3 and V is TRBV3-1 (or the pseudogene TRBV3-2); D is ambiguous. The CDR3 sequence is 16 residues long. V lost 5 bases and J lost 3, with 17 bases in between. Germline lookup yields CDR1 LGHDT and CDR2 YNNKEL (reference sequence). This CDR3 is CASSSPKQDLGNTIYF. As DNA, the CDR3 is TGTGCCAGCAGCTCTCCGAAGCAGGATCTTGGAAACACCATATATTTT.

This clone was seen just once. The chain combines TRBV27 with TRBJ2-1, with a weak D call TRBD2 (6 bases). The germline V gene encodes CDR1 MNHEY and CDR2 SMNVEV (reference sequence). Trimming removed 3 bases at V and 7 bases at J, with 10 bases between. The CDR3 has 13 amino acids. CDR3 region: CASSFPGVNEQFF. In nucleotides, the CDR3 is TGTGCCAGCAGTTTTCCGGGAGTTAATGAGCAGTTCTTC.

CDR3 residues: CASSSSGTGVSNTGELFF. In nucleotides, the CDR3 is TGTGCCAGCAGCAGTTCCGGGACAGGCGTTTCCAACACCGGGGAGCTGTTTTTT. V gene TRBV7-9 combines with J gene TRBJ2-2; 8 bases fit TRBD1. There are 18 residues in the CDR3. CDR1 is SEHNR and CDR2 is FQNEAQ in the germline V gene (reference sequence). With V trimmed by 5 bases and J by 2 bases, 13 bases remained unmatched.

J is TRBJ1-2 and V is TRBV29-1; 7 bases align to TRBD1. This CDR3 has 13 amino acids. V shed 0 bases and J 9 bases; nucleotides not matched to a gene: 7. The germline gives CDR1 SQVTM, CDR2 ANQGSEA. This CDR3 is CSVEDPDRTSYTF. The CDR3, as DNA: TGCAGCGTTGAAGATCCGGACAGGACAAGCTACACCTTC.

This chain links TRBV3-1 (or the pseudogene TRBV3-2) with TRBJ1-4; unclear D gene. The CDR3 totals 12 residues. Germline CDR1 LGHDT, CDR2 YNNKEL (reference sequence). Deletions cut 3 bases from V and 6 bases from J, with 5 bases between. DNA of the CDR3: TGTGCCAGCAGCCACCTAGATGAAAAACTGTTTTTT. This gives the protein CASSHLDEKLFF.

The chain uses TRBV24-1 and TRBJ2-5; no clear D gene. The germline CDR1 and CDR2 sequences are KGHDR and SFDVKD. This CDR3 comprises 15 residues. The V gene lost 0 bases and the J gene lost 4 bases, with 11 bases spanning the gap. The CDR3 is CATSDLQVGTETQYF. Written as DNA, the CDR3 is TGTGCCACCAGTGATTTGCAGGTCGGCACAGAGACCCAGTACTTC.

The chain is built from TRBV7-3 and TRBJ2-5, with a tentative D call TRBD2 (5 bases). Germline V gene lookup returns CDR1 SGHTA and CDR2 FQGTGA. Between the trimmed V and J ends, which lost 5 bases and 2 bases, there was a span of 15 bases. The CDR3 sequence is 15 residues long. The CDR3 bases are TGTGCCAGCAGCCTCTCGGGCGGGCGTCAAGAGACCCAGTACTTC. Amino acid sequence: CASSLSGGRQETQYF.

The J gene is TRBJ1-2, the V gene TRBV27; perhaps TRBD1 as D (5 bases). V dropped 9 bases and J dropped 4 bases, with 24 bases sitting between them. Germline values: CDR1 MNHEY, CDR2 SMNVEV (reference sequence). The CDR3 runs 16 residues. CDR3 nucleotide sequence: TGTGCCAGTGGGGCAGTGGGCCGCTTAGAATTCTATGGCTACACCTTC. It encodes CASGAVGRLEFYGYTF.

V usage is TRBV29-1 and J usage is TRBJ2-5; 9 bases map to TRBD1. Germline CDR1 SQVTM, CDR2 ANQGSEA. After removal of 1 base from V and 7 bases from J, the junction contained 4 bases not matched to a gene. This CDR3 region has 13 residues. The DNA of the CDR3 is TGCAGCGTTGAAGGACAGGGACAGGGGACCCAGTACTTC. This codes for CSVEGQGQGTQYF.

The genes are TRBV2 and TRBJ1-5; possibly TRBD1 for D (6 bases). In germline, CDR1 is SNHLY, CDR2 FYNNEI. V dropped 2 bases and J dropped 1 base, with 12 bases sitting between them. The CDR3 loop spans 16 amino acids. CDR3 region: CASSERTALSNQPQHF. DNA of the CDR3: TGTGCCAGCAGTGAAAGGACAGCTTTAAGCAATCAGCCCCAGCATTTT. Using reference TRBV2 and TRBJ1-5 for the parts outside the CDR3, the full variable domain is EPEVTQTPSHQVTQMGQEVILRCVPISNHLYFYWYRQILGQKVEFLVSFYNNEISEKSEIFDDQFSVERPDGSNFTLKIRSTKLEDSAMYFCASSERTALSNQPQHFGDGTRLSIL.

The V gene is TRBV25-1, the J gene TRBJ2-6, with D possibly TRBD2 on 5 matching bases. CDR1 is MGHDK and CDR2 is SYGVNS in the germline V gene. Trimming cost V 4 bases and J 0 bases, with 13 bases left between them. This CDR3 is built from 17 residues. Here the CDR3 DNA reads TGTGCCAGCAGTGGTAAGCCGGGATACTCTGGGGCCAACGTCCTGACTTTC. Encoded protein: CASSGKPGYSGANVLTF.

The V call is TRBV28, the J call TRBJ2-1, with TRBD2 identical over 10 bases. CDR1 and CDR2 from the germline V gene are MDHEN and SYDVKM. With 6 bases clipped from V and 5 bases from J, the junction kept 10 bases outside the gene matches. This CDR3 is 16 amino acids long. This chain's CDR3 is CASRQAGLADHNEQFF. The CDR3 DNA is TGTGCCAGCAGACAGGCCGGACTAGCGGATCACAATGAGCAGTTCTTC.

V usage is TRBV2 and J usage is TRBJ2-7; 12 bases align to TRBD2. Germline CDR1 and CDR2: SNHLY and FYNNEI. Losses at the gene ends were 5 bases for V and 3 bases for J; bases not matched to a gene: 11. CDR3 size: 17 residues. The CDR3 DNA follows: TGTGCCAGCAGTTCCCGGACTAGCGGGACAACCGACTACGAGCAGTACTTC. This translates into CASSSRTSGTTDYEQYF.

This clone was picked up one time. V usage is TRBV30 and J usage is TRBJ2-7; tentative D call: TRBD1 (5 bases). Germline CDR1 and CDR2: GTSNPN and SVGIG (reference sequence). Trimming cost V 5 bases and J 2 bases, with 10 bases left between them. The CDR3 is 12 residues long. The CDR3 coding sequence is TGTGCCTGGGGGGCAGGGACCTACGAGCAGTACTTC. This encodes CAWGAGTYEQYF.

The chain employs TRBV11-2 and TRBJ2-7; D is uncertain. Per the germline V gene, CDR1 is SGHAT and CDR2 is FQNNGV. Trimming cost V 0 bases and J 4 bases, with 10 bases left between them. The CDR3 extends over 14 amino acids. CDR3 loop: CASSLDGRGYEQYF. DNA for the CDR3: TGTGCCAGCAGCTTAGATGGAAGAGGATACGAGCAGTACTTC.

CDR3 protein: CASRNRAQNTEAFF. The CDR3 DNA sequence: TGCGCCAGCAGGAACAGGGCACAGAACACTGAAGCTTTCTTT. The chain joins TRBV4-1 to TRBJ1-1; a possible D gene is TRBD1 (6 bases). CDR3 length: 14 residues. The V end lost 6 bases, the J end lost 1 base, and 12 bases lay between the germline ends. Germline CDR1 MGHRA, CDR2 YSYEKL.